Listed here are 30 T cell receptor beta chains from one sample, sequenced in a study of T cell responses to AZD1222 COVID-19 vaccine. TCRdb keeps only in-frame clones here, not all; method: immunoSEQ multiplex PCR. The table lists more than 110,000 clones. Sequenced material: peripheral blood. The receptor source for this set is an adult in good health.

The V and J genes are TRBV4-3 and TRBJ2-4, with TRBD1 identical over 11 bases. The trim removed 1 base at V and 1 base at J, leaving 3 bases unmatched. CDR3 length: 17 amino acids. Germline loops: CDR1 LGHNA, CDR2 YSLEER. CDR3 protein: CASSQGTGGWAKNIQYF. The CDR3 nucleotides are TGCGCCAGCAGCCAAGGGACAGGGGGCTGGGCCAAAAACATTCAGTACTTC.

The rearrangement joins TRBV12-3 or TRBV12-4 to TRBJ1-1; no clear D gene. The ends were cut back, 2 bases at V and 3 bases at J, with 7 bases in the middle. This CDR3 contains 13 residues. CDR3 in DNA: TGTGCCAGCAGTTTACAGGAACACACTGAAGCTTTCTTT. Its protein product is CASSLQEHTEAFF.

The chain couples TRBV29-1 to TRBJ1-2; D is ambiguous. There are 11 residues in the CDR3. Trimming took off 4 bases at V and 2 bases at J, with 5 bases between the two ends. Per the germline V gene, CDR1 is SQVTM and CDR2 is ANQGSEA. The CDR3 region has the DNA TGCAGCGTTGTTGCGAACTATGGCTACACCTTC. Protein sequence: CSVVANYGYTF.

The V and J genes are TRBV28 and TRBJ2-7, with 10 bases identical to TRBD1. Germline values: CDR1 MDHEN, CDR2 SYDVKM. V was pared by 8 bases and J by 1 base, with 5 bases of the junction left unmatched. The CDR3 length is 14 residues. The CDR3 coding sequence is TGTGCCAGCCTGAGGGGACAGGGGTCCTACGAGCAGTACTTC. It encodes CASLRGQGSYEQYF.

This chain joins TRBV6-5 and TRBJ1-1; D remains unclear. V lost 5 bases to trimming and J lost 7 bases, with 8 bases between them. The CDR3 covers 11 residues. The germline gives CDR1 MNHEY, CDR2 SVGAGI. In nucleotides, the CDR3 is TGTGCCAGCAGTATATATGGTGAAGCTTTCTTT. Translated, it gives CASSIYGEAFF.

V gene TRBV2 combines with J gene TRBJ1-1; a possible D gene is TRBD1 (5 bases). Germline-derived CDR1 and CDR2 are SNHLY and FYNNEI. V dropped 1 base and J dropped 6 bases, with 9 bases sitting between them. The CDR3 has 13 amino acids. The CDR3 spells CASSEGRVAEAFF. CDR3 DNA: TGTGCCAGCAGTGAAGGCAGGGTCGCTGAAGCTTTCTTT.

The V call is TRBV19, the J call TRBJ2-1; TRBD1 agrees at 8 bases. The V segment lost 4 bases and the J segment 7 bases; nucleotides outside the gene matches: 9. This CDR3 is built from 15 residues. Germline lookup yields CDR1 LNHDA and CDR2 SQIVND (reference sequence). Written as DNA, the CDR3 is TGTGCCAGTAGTAACCTCCCGACAGGGGAGAATGAGCAGTTCTTC. This encodes CASSNLPTGENEQFF.

This chain joins TRBV21-1 and TRBJ2-1; no DNA check was done on the table's D call, TRBD1. TRBV21-1 counts as a pseudogene. The CDR3 extends over 15 amino acids. CDR3 bases: TGTGCCAGCAGCAAAGCGGGGGCTACCTACAATGAGCAGTTCTTC. Translation: CASSKAGATYNEQFF.

The chain has TRBV7-9 and TRBJ1-2; D remains ambiguous. The CDR3 has 11 residues. Germline assignment: CDR1 SEHNR and CDR2 FQNEAQ (reference sequence). V was trimmed by 5 bases and J by 4 bases, leaving 5 bases between them. For the CDR3, the DNA is TGTGCCAGCAGCGCCGCCTATGGCTACACCTTC. Protein: CASSAAYGYTF.

This chain connects TRBV7-9 to TRBJ1-1, with D possibly TRBD1 on 6 matching bases. There are 15 residues in the CDR3. The germline V gene encodes CDR1 SEHNR and CDR2 FQNEAQ (reference sequence). The germline V and J ends were trimmed by 5 bases and 3 bases, with 16 bases remaining between them. CDR3 coding DNA: TGTGCCAGCAGCATTAGGACAGTTGAGGACACTGAAGCTTTCTTT. Translated: CASSIRTVEDTEAFF.

V and J are TRBV18 and TRBJ2-1; TRBD2 might be the D (5 bases). The V end was cut by 1 base, the J end by 2 bases, with 9 bases between. Looked up from germline, CDR1 is KGHSH and CDR2 is LQKENI. This CDR3 comprises 15 residues. DNA for the CDR3: TGTGCCAGCTCACCACTAGCGTCTACCTACAATGAGCAGTTCTTC. This gives the protein CASSPLASTYNEQFF.

This chain joins TRBV7-3 and TRBJ2-5, with TRBD2 matching over 9 bases. Losses at the gene ends were 1 base for V and 5 bases for J; bases not matched to a gene: 14. The CDR3 length is 18 residues. Germline-derived CDR1 and CDR2 are SGHTA and FQGTGA. The DNA for the CDR3 is TGTGCCAGCAGCTTAAGCGGCAGCGGGGGGCCCCCCCGGGAGACCCAGTACTTC. Its protein product is CASSLSGSGGPPRETQYF.

The chain combines TRBV18 with TRBJ2-2; 9 bases line up with TRBD1. V lost 6 bases to trimming and J lost 4 bases; unmatched junction nucleotides: 6. Germline loops: CDR1 KGHSH, CDR2 LQKENI. This CDR3 spans 15 amino acids. CDR3 coding DNA: TGTGCCAGCTCTTCCGGACAGGGGATCACCGGGGAGCTGTTTTTT. Amino acids: CASSSGQGITGELFF.

This chain links TRBV7-2 with TRBJ2-3; 8 bases are shared with TRBD1. The CDR3 is made up of 14 amino acids. Germline values: CDR1 SGHTA, CDR2 FQGNSA. V shed 5 bases and J 4 bases; nucleotides not matched to a gene: 5. The CDR3 here is CASSPQQGADTQYF. DNA of the CDR3: TGTGCCAGCAGCCCGCAACAGGGGGCAGATACGCAGTATTTT.

V and J are TRBV6-5 and TRBJ2-2, with D perhaps matching TRBD1 (7 bases). Trimming removed 5 bases from V and 5 bases from J, with 15 bases in between. Germline loops: CDR1 MNHEY, CDR2 SVGAGI. The CDR3 is 15 amino acids. CDR3 sequence reads: CASSLRDSMTGELFF. As DNA, the CDR3 is TGTGCCAGCAGTCTGCGGGACAGTATGACCGGGGAGCTGTTTTTT.

This chain links TRBV20-1 with TRBJ1-2; D gene uncertain. Germline values: CDR1 DFQATT, CDR2 SNEGSKA (reference sequence). The CDR3 is made up of 16 amino acids. V gave up 3 bases and J gave up 2 bases, with 19 bases separating them. CDR3 region: CSASSHSWRQNYGYTF. The CDR3 DNA is TGCAGTGCTAGTAGCCACTCGTGGCGGCAGAACTATGGCTACACCTTC.

The chain carries TRBV5-6 and TRBJ1-2; no firm D call. Per the germline V gene, CDR1 is SGHDT and CDR2 is YYEEEE. V lost 4 bases to trimming and J lost 8 bases, with 21 bases between them. The CDR3 contains 15 residues. As DNA, the CDR3 is TGTGCCAGCAGCAATGGCCCTCAGGACGCCTGGGGCTACACCTTC. It translates to CASSNGPQDAWGYTF.

The chain combines TRBV3-1 (or the pseudogene TRBV3-2) with TRBJ1-1; D is undetermined. The length of the CDR3 is 13 residues. V was pared by 2 bases and J by 1 base, with 5 bases between. Germline CDR1 is LGHDT and CDR2 is YNNKEL (reference sequence). CDR3 coding DNA: TGTGCCAGCAGCCAATGGCAGAACACTGAAGCTTTCTTT. Translating it yields CASSQWQNTEAFF.

The chain has TRBV4-1 and TRBJ2-7; TRBD1 matches at 8 bases. V shed 8 bases, J shed 4 bases, and the junction held 4 bases outside the gene matches. This CDR3 comprises 12 residues. From germline, CDR1 is MGHRA and CDR2 YSYEKL. The CDR3 region has the DNA TGCGCCAGCGGACAGGGAATATACGAGCAGTACTTC. Amino acids: CASGQGIYEQYF.

The chain couples TRBV28 to TRBJ1-5; tentative D call: TRBD1 (5 bases). The CDR3 consists of 16 residues. CDR1 and CDR2 (germline): MDHEN, SYDVKM. V was cut by 7 bases and J by 0 bases, with 16 bases left in between. CDR3 sequence reads: CASTQRSGYSNQPQHF. As DNA, the CDR3 is TGTGCCAGCACCCAACGTTCAGGGTATAGCAATCAGCCCCAGCATTTT.

On this clone: The identical CDR3 is also encoded by other nucleotide sequences in the sample. The rearrangement joins TRBV18 to TRBJ1-1; 10 bases map to TRBD1. CDR3 length equals 12 residues. The trim removed 3 bases at V and 8 bases at J, leaving 0 bases unmatched. Germline V gene data show CDR1 as KGHSH and CDR2 as LQKENI. In nucleotides, the CDR3 is TGTGCCAGCTCACCGGGACAGGGGGAAGCTTTCTTT. Translated, it gives CASSPGQGEAFF.

The rearrangement links TRBV2 to TRBJ1-2, with unresolved D. Trimming stripped 4 bases from V and 7 bases from J, with 13 bases between. This CDR3 spans 13 amino acids. Germline-derived CDR1 and CDR2 are SNHLY and FYNNEI. CDR3 bases: TGTGCCAGCAGTGGGTCTCGTCTGGGTGGCTACACCTTC. Protein sequence: CASSGSRLGGYTF.

The rearrangement links TRBV3-1 (or the pseudogene TRBV3-2) to TRBJ1-4; 8 bases agree with TRBD1. In germline, CDR1 is LGHDT, CDR2 YNNKEL (reference sequence). J lost 6 bases, V lost 3 bases, and 6 bases had no gene match. The CDR3 is made up of 15 amino acids. CDR3 bases: TGTGCCAGCAGCCATTGGAACAGGGGGGATGAAAAACTGTTTTTT. Its protein product is CASSHWNRGDEKLFF.

The CDR3 here is CASSQVSIGQLNEKLFF. In nucleotides, the CDR3 is TGTGCCAGCAGCCAAGTGTCTATAGGGCAGCTTAATGAAAAACTGTTTTTT. The chain links TRBV4-2 to TRBJ1-4; D uncertain. The germline V and J ends were trimmed by 1 base and 4 bases, with 16 bases remaining between them. CDR3 length: 17 residues. The germline V gene has CDR1 LGHNA and CDR2 YNFKEQ.

The chain links TRBV28 to TRBJ2-7; D might be TRBD1 or TRBD2, each matching 5 bases. V was cut by 6 bases and J by 3 bases, with 12 bases left in between. Germline V lookup: CDR1 MDHEN, CDR2 SYDVKM. The CDR3 spans 13 residues. Here the CDR3 DNA reads TGTGCCAGCAGCGGGGACGACCGCTACGAGCAGTACTTC. It encodes CASSGDDRYEQYF.

The CDR3 protein is CASSLDVRGRHNEKLFF. CDR3 nucleotide sequence: TGTGCCAGCAGCTTAGATGTTAGGGGCAGACATAATGAAAAACTGTTTTTT. The chain is built from TRBV11-2 and TRBJ1-4, with TRBD1 as a possible D gene (5 bases). The V gene lost 0 bases and the J gene lost 4 bases, with 15 bases spanning the gap. The germline CDR1 and CDR2 sequences are SGHAT and FQNNGV. This CDR3 has 17 amino acids.

The genes are TRBV28 and TRBJ1-3, with no clear D. Germline V lookup: CDR1 MDHEN, CDR2 SYDVKM. The CDR3 covers 14 residues. Trimming stripped 8 bases from V and 4 bases from J, with 15 bases between. CDR3 in amino acids: CASFPGSRGNTIYF. CDR3 nucleotides: TGTGCCAGCTTCCCAGGCAGCAGGGGAAACACCATATATTTT. Full variable domain (outside the CDR3, taken from reference TRBV28 and TRBJ1-3): DVKVTQSSRYLVKRTGEKVFLECVQDMDHENMFWYRQDPGLGLRLIYFSYDVKMKEKGDIPEGYSVSREKKERFSLILESASTNQTSMYLCASFPGSRGNTIYFGEGSWLTVV.

V is TRBV11-2 and J is TRBJ2-5; no definite D call. The V end was cut by 6 bases, the J end by 3 bases, with 5 bases between. The CDR3 is made up of 11 amino acids. Looked up from germline, CDR1 is SGHAT and CDR2 is FQNNGV. The CDR3: CASSPKETQYF. DNA of the CDR3: TGTGCCAGCAGTCCTAAAGAGACCCAGTACTTC.

The V call is TRBV10-2, the J call TRBJ1-5; no definite D call. The CDR3 consists of 15 residues. With 6 bases removed from V and 4 bases from J, the gap between germline ends came to 16 bases. Germline CDR1 reads WSHSY; CDR2 reads SAAADI. The CDR3 spells CASSDGPLSNQPQHF. DNA of the CDR3: TGCGCCAGCAGCGATGGTCCCCTCTCGAATCAGCCCCAGCATTTT.

As DNA, the CDR3 is TGCGCCAGCAGCCAAGATCTGTGGGGGGACACTGAAGCTTTCTTT. It specifies CASSQDLWGDTEAFF. The chain has TRBV4-3 and TRBJ1-1, with a tentative D call TRBD1 (5 bases). Germline values: CDR1 LGHNA, CDR2 YSLEER. Deletions cut 0 bases from V and 3 bases from J, with 11 bases between. CDR3 length: 15 amino acids.